The clone carrying this T cell receptor beta chain was seen only a few times. Its antigen is undetermined. These data come from a study of a mutant IDH1 vaccine in newly diagnosed glioma. General study points: Patients mounted vaccine-induced immune responses in roughly 93% of cases.

The time point denotes: baseline, week 1 (first vaccination visit). Sample treatment: pre-vaccination baseline after standard-of-care therapy. Generated by immunoSEQ multiplex PCR, the TCRdb table keeps only in-frame clones and is missing some. Among fewer than 45,000 clones, 80% to 95% were seen once, and the ten largest hold about 20%. Trimming took 1 base from V and 4 from J; bases not matched to a gene: 6. Germline lookup yields CDR1 SGHDN and CDR2 FVKESK. The CDR3 has 15 amino acids. The J gene is TRBJ1-1, the V gene TRBV14; TRBD1 aligns across 7 bases. The specimen comprised PBMCs, sampled from a glioma patient treated with radiotherapy, temozolomide or both. This receptor was obtained from a man aged 18 to 29 with glioma. The CDR3 DNA reads TGTGCCAGCAGCCAAGCACAGGGGAGGGGCACTGAAGCTTTCTTT. Protein product: CASSQAQGRGTEAFF.